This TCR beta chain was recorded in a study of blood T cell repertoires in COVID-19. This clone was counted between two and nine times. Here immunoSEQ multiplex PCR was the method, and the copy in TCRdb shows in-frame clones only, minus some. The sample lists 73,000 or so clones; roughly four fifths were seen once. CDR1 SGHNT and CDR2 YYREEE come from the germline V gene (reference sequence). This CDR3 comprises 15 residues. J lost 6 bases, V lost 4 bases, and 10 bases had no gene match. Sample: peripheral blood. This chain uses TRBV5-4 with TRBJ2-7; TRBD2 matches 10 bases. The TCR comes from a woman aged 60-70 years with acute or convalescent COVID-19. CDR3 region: CASSLQLAGISEQYF. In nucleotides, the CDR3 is TGTGCCAGCAGCCTTCAACTAGCGGGGATTAGCGAGCAGTACTTC.